This TCR beta chain was found in a study of brain T cells in children with intractable seizures. Between the trimmed V and J ends, which lost 5 bases and 0 bases, there was a span of 9 bases. Germline V gives CDR1 SGHRS, CDR2 YFSETQ. The CDR3 sequence is 14 residues long. Of note for this clone: Its antigen remains unknown.

Time point given: blood from clinic visit 5 months post-surgery; TSC patient then seizure free. Surgery cases with the highest brain T cell transcript signatures were chosen for sequencing. At least one anti-epileptic drug was given before surgery. Study outcomes and limitations: Pre- and post-surgery blood differed in depth, so pre-surgery absences may be undersampling. Only CDR3 sequence similarity suggested viral specificity, without known HCMV serostatus.

Clones were read by immunoSEQ multiplex PCR, and TCRdb kept only the in-frame ones, dropping some. Here the sample spans hundreds of thousands of clones, roughly 92% being singletons. The sequences come from peripheral blood, collected more than 4 months after surgery. This clonotype originated in a boy under two years old with tuberous sclerosis and intractable seizures. V is TRBV5-1 and J is TRBJ1-3; D gene ambiguous. The CDR3 region is CASRSSYSGNTIYF. CDR3 nucleotides: TGCGCCAGCAGATCATCATACTCTGGAAACACCATATATTTT.